These 14 T cell receptor beta chains share one sample of origin, sequenced in a study of blood T cell repertoires in COVID-19. TCRdb's table, derived via immunoSEQ multiplex PCR, lists solely in-frame clones and lacks some. The sample records around 260,000 clones, 70% to 90% being singletons. The sequenced sample consisted of peripheral blood. The source is a man aged 30-40 years with active or convalescent COVID-19.

The rearrangement links TRBV2 to TRBJ1-4; D call uncertain. V lost 7 bases and J lost 4, with 16 bases in between. The length of the CDR3 is 15 residues. CDR1 and CDR2 from the germline V gene are SNHLY and FYNNEI. This chain's CDR3 is CASTPNPQHNEKLFF. The CDR3 DNA follows: TGTGCCAGCACTCCCAACCCACAGCATAATGAAAAACTGTTTTTT.

The chain carries TRBV6-5 and TRBJ1-5; no clear D gene. In germline, CDR1 is MNHEY, CDR2 SVGAGI. This CDR3 spans 14 amino acids. V was cut by 5 bases and J by 3 bases, with 11 bases left in between. The CDR3 spells CASSLRAPNQPQHF. CDR3 nucleotide sequence: TGTGCCAGCAGTCTGCGGGCCCCCAATCAGCCCCAGCATTTT.

V is TRBV27 and J is TRBJ2-7; no firm D call. The CDR3 sequence is 15 residues long. Germline CDR1 and CDR2: MNHEY and SMNVEV (reference sequence). Trimming took off 0 bases at V and 5 bases at J, with 14 bases between the two ends. This CDR3 is CASSLSSGLYDEQYF. CDR3 sequence (DNA): TGTGCCAGCAGTTTATCCTCCGGGTTATATGACGAGCAGTACTTC.

This clone was recorded only once. The V and J genes are TRBV30 and TRBJ1-2, with D hard to call. CDR3 length equals 16 residues. The germline gives CDR1 GTSNPN, CDR2 SVGIG (reference sequence). V shed 0 bases and J shed 3 bases, with 17 bases lying between them. CDR3 DNA sequence: TGTGCCTGGAGTGTATCCCCCCCCGGCAGGTACTATGGCTACACCTTC. As protein: CAWSVSPPGRYYGYTF. The full variable domain, rest sourced from reference TRBV30 and TRBJ1-2, is SQTIHQWPATLVQPVGSPLSLECTVEGTSNPNLYWYRQAAGRGLQLLFYSVGIGQISSEVPQNLSASRPQDRQFILSSKKLLLSDSGFYLCAWSVSPPGRYYGYTFGSGTRLTVV.

This clone was observed a single time. The chain is built from TRBV5-6 and TRBJ2-6, with D possibly TRBD2 on 5 matching bases. Germline assignment: CDR1 SGHDT and CDR2 YYEEEE. CDR3 length: 16 residues. V gave up 0 bases and J gave up 2 bases, with 9 bases separating them. In nucleotides, the CDR3 is TGTGCCAGCAGCTTGGTCGGGGTCGCTGGGGCCAACGTCCTGACTTTC. Amino acid sequence: CASSLVGVAGANVLTF.

This chain uses TRBV7-2 with TRBJ2-7, with a tentative D call TRBD1 (6 bases). CDR3 size: 14 residues. Between the trimmed V and J ends, which lost 2 bases and 2 bases, there was a span of 10 bases. The V gene's germline CDR1 is SGHTA and CDR2 FQGNSA. The CDR3 spells CASSLQGPPYEQYF. The CDR3 nucleotides are TGTGCCAGCAGCTTACAGGGGCCGCCCTACGAGCAGTACTTC.

This sequence joins TRBV6-5 and TRBJ2-3; D is perhaps TRBD2 (7 bases). The CDR3 loop spans 14 amino acids. Germline V gene data show CDR1 as MNHEY and CDR2 as SVGAGI. V was pared by 6 bases and J by 6 bases, with 16 bases between. The chain's CDR3 is CASSARGGSDTQYF. For the CDR3, the DNA is TGTGCCAGCAGCGCCAGGGGAGGGTCGGATACGCAGTATTTT.

The genes are TRBV11-2 and TRBJ1-1; D not resolved. The CDR3 extends over 14 amino acids. Germline V lookup: CDR1 SGHAT, CDR2 FQNNGV. With 5 bases removed from V and 0 bases from J, the gap between germline ends came to 10 bases. CDR3 sequence reads: CASSPPGLNTEAFF. The CDR3 DNA follows: TGTGCCAGCAGCCCTCCGGGATTGAACACTGAAGCTTTCTTT.

CDR3 DNA sequence: TGTGCCAGTAGTAAATCTTTTGACAGGGGAGTCCCCTACGAGCAGTACTTC. Translation: CASSKSFDRGVPYEQYF. The chain links TRBV19 to TRBJ2-7; 8 bases align to TRBD1. With 4 bases clipped from V and 2 bases from J, the junction kept 13 bases outside the gene matches. The CDR3 length is 17 residues. Looked up from germline, CDR1 is LNHDA and CDR2 is SQIVND (reference sequence).

The chain recombines TRBV5-1 with TRBJ2-5; weak D call: TRBD1 (7 bases). Deletions cut 4 bases from V and 5 bases from J, with 12 bases between. Germline CDR1 and CDR2: SGHRS and YFSETQ. The CDR3 is made up of 13 amino acids. This CDR3 reads CASSAQGGETQYF. The CDR3, as DNA: TGCGCCAGCAGCGCCCAGGGGGGTGAGACCCAGTACTTC. Variable domain in full (rest from reference TRBV5-1 and TRBJ2-5): KAGVTQTPRYLIKTRGQQVTLSCSPISGHRSVSWYQQTPGQGLQFLFEYFSETQRNKGNFPGRFSGRQFSNSRSEMNVSTLELGDSALYLCASSAQGGETQYFGPGTRLLVL.

The chain employs TRBV24-1 and TRBJ1-6; D may be TRBD1 (5 bases). Germline V lookup: CDR1 KGHDR, CDR2 SFDVKD. This CDR3 is 16 amino acids long. V lost 8 bases and J lost 6, with 19 bases in between. The CDR3 nucleotides read TGTGCCACCACCGACCGCCCTGGGGGGTGTAATTCACCCCTCCACTTT. It encodes CATTDRPGGCNSPLHF.

The genes are TRBV12-3 or TRBV12-4 and TRBJ2-1; a weak D match, TRBD1 (5 bases). Trimming removed 7 bases from V and 9 bases from J, with 13 bases in between. The CDR3 totals 12 residues. The CDR3 nucleotides read TGTGCCAGCACATCCCTGGGGCGTGAGCAGTTCTTC. Protein sequence: CASTSLGREQFF.

This chain uses TRBV5-4 with TRBJ1-4; 8 nucleotides line up with TRBD1. This CDR3 is built from 17 residues. The trim removed 1 base at V and 0 bases at J, leaving 5 bases unmatched. Looked up from germline, CDR1 is SGHNT and CDR2 is YYREEE (reference sequence). The CDR3 region is CASSLTGRGPTNEKLFF. The CDR3, as DNA: TGTGCCAGCAGCTTGACCGGCAGGGGGCCAACTAATGAAAAACTGTTTTTT.

This clone was seen only a few times. CDR3 in DNA: TGTGCCAGCAGCTTGGTCCCAGGGTGGAGCTATGGCTACACCTTC. This translates into CASSLVPGWSYGYTF. The rearrangement links TRBV5-7 to TRBJ1-2; TRBD1 might be the D (5 bases). TRBV5-7 belongs to the ORF category, with a function that is uncertain. CDR3 length: 15 amino acids. V shed 0 bases and J shed 4 bases, with 13 bases lying between them.